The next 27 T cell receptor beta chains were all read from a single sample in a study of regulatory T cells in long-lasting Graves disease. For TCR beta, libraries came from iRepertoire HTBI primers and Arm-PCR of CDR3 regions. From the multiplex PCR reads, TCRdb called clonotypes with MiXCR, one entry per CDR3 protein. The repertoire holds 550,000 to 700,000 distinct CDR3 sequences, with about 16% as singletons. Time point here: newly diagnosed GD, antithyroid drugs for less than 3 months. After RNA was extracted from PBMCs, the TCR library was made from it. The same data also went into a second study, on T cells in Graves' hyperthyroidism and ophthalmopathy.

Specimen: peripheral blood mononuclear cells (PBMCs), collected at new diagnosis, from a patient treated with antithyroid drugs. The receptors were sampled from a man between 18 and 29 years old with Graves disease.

CDR3 loop: CASSVAAGVREQYF. The CDR3 DNA reads TGTGCCAGCAGCGTAGCGGCGGGAGTAAGGGAGCAGTACTTC. This chain connects TRBV9 to TRBJ2-7, with TRBD2 identical over 7 bases. Germline V gives CDR1 SGDLS, CDR2 YYNGEE. The J segment lost 7 bases and the V segment lost 0 bases, leaving 7 bases of the junction unmatched. The CDR3 totals 14 residues.

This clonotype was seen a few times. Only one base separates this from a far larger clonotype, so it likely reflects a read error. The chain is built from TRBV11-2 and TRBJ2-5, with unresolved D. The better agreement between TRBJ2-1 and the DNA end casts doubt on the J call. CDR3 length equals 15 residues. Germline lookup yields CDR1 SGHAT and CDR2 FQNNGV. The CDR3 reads CASSPAVSQAGEQFF. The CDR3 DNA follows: TGTGCCAGCAGCCCAGCTGTCTCCCAAGCCGGCGAGCAGTTCTTC.

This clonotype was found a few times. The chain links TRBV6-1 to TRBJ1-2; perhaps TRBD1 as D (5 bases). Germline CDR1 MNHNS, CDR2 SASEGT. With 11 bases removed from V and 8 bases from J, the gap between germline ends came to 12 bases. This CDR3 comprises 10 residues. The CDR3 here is CAGKGSGYTF. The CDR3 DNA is TGTGCCGGCAAGGGGTCAGGCTACACCTTC.

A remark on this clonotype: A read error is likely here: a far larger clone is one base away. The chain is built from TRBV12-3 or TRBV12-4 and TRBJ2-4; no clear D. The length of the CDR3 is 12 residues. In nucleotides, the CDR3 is TGTGCCAGCAGTCTAAGTGGTGGTGAGCAGCTCTTC. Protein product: CASSLSGGEQLF.

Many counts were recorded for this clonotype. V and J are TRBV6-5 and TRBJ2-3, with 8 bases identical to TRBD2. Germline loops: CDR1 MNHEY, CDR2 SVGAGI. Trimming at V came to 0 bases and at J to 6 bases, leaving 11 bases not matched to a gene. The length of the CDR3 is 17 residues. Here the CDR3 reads CASSYSKTSGGDDTQYF. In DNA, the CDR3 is TGTGCCAGCAGTTACTCGAAGACTTCCGGGGGGGACGATACGCAGTATTTT.

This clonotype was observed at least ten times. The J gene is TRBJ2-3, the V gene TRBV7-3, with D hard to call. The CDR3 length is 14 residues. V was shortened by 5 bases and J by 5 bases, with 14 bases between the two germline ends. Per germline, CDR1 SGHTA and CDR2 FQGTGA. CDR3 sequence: CASSLQVYGDTQYF. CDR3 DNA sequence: TGTGCCAGCAGCCTCCAAGTCTATGGAGATACGCAGTATTTT.

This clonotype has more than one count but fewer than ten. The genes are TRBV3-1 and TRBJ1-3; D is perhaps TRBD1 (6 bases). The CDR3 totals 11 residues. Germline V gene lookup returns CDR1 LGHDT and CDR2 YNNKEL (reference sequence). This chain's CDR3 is CASQGGNTIYF. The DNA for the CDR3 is TGTGCGTCGCAGGGGGGAAACACCATATATTTT.

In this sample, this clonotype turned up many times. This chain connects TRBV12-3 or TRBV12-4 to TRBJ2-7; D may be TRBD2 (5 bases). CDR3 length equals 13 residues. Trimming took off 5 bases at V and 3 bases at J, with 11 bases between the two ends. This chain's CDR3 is CASSPSAGYEQYF. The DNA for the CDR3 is TGTGCCAGCAGTCCCTCGGCGGGCTACGAGCAGTACTTC.

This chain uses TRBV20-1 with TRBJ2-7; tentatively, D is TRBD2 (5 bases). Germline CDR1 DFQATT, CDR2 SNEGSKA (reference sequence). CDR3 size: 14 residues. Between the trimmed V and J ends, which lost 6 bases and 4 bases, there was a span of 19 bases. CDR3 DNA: TGCAGTGCCCCCTCAGCGGAAATGGGATACGAGCAGTACTTC. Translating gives CSAPSAEMGYEQYF.

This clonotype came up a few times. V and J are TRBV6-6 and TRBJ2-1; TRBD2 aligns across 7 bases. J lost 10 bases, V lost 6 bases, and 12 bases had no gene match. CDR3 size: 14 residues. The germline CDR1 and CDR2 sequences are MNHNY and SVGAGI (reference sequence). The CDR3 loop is CASSRPSGGGEQFF. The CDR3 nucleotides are TGTGCCAGCAGCAGACCCTCGGGGGGAGGCGAGCAGTTCTTC.

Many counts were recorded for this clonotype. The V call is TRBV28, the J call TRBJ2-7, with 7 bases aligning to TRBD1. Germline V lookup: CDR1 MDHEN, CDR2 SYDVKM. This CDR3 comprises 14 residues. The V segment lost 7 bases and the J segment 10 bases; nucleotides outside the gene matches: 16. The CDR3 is CASTRGRGYRGQYF. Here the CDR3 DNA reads TGTGCCAGCACTCGAGGTCGAGGGTACAGGGGCCAGTACTTC.

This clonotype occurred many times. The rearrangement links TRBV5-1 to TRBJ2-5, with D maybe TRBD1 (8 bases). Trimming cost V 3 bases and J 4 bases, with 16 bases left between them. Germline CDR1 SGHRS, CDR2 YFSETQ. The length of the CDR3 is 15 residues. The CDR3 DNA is TGCGCCAGCAGCTCACAGACAGGGGAGGGAGAGACCCAGTACTTC. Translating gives CASSSQTGEGETQYF.

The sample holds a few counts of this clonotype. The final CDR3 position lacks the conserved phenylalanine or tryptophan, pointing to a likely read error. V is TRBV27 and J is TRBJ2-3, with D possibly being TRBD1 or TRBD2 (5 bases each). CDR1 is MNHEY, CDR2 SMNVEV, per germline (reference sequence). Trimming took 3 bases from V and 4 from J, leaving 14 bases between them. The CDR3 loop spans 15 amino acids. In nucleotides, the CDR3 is TGTGCCAGCAGTTTTCTAATCGGGGCTTCAGATACGCAGTATTTG. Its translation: CASSFLIGASDTQYL.

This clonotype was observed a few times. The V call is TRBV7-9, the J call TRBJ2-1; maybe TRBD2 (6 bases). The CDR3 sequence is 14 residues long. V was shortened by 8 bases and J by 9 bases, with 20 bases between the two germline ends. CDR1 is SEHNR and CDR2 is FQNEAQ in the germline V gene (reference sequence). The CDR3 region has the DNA TGTGCCAGCGTTTTTTGGGACTCCGTCAGTGAGCAGTTCTTC. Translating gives CASVFWDSVSEQFF.

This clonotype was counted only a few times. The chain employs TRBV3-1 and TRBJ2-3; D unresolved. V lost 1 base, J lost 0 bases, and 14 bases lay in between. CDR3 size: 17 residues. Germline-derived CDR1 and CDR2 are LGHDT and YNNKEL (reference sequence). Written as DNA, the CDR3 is TGTGCCAGCAGCCAAGTTGGGCGGAGATTTAGCACAGATACGCAGTATTTT. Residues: CASSQVGRRFSTDTQYF.

Here the CDR3 DNA reads TGTGCCAGCAGCTTGGGGGGGTTGGCAAATGAGCAGTTCTTC. Translation gives CASSLGGLANEQFF. V and J are TRBV5-4 and TRBJ2-1; the D call may be TRBD1 or TRBD2 (5 bases each). This CDR3 is 14 amino acids long. Trimming took 0 bases from V and 7 from J, leaving 11 bases between them. Germline V CDR1 and CDR2: SGHNT, YYREEE (reference sequence).

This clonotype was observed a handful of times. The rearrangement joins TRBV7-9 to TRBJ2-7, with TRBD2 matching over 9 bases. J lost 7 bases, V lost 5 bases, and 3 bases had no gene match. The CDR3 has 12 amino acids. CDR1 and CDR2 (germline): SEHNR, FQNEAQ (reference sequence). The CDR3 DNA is TGTGCCAGCAGCCCGCGGGAGGGGGAGCAGTACTTC. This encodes CASSPREGEQYF.

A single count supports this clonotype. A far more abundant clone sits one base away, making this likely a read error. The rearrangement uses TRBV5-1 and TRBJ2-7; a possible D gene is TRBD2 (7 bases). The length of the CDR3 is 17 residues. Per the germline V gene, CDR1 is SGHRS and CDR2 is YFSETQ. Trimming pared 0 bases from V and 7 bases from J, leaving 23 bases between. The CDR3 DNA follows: TGCGCCAGCAGCTTGGCCTACAAGGGGGGGGGTGAGGATGAGCAGTACTTC. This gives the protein CASSLAYKGGGEDEQYF.

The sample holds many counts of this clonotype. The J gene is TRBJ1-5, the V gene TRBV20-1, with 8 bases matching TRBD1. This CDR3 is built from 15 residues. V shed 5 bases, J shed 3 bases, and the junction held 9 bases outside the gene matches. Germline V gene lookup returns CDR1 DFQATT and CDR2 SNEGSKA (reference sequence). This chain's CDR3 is CSAAGQVQSNQPQHF. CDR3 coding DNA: TGCAGTGCTGCGGGACAGGTCCAGTCCAATCAGCCCCAGCATTTT.

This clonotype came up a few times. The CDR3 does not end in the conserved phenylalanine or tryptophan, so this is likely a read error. Here the CDR3 DNA reads TGCAGTGCTCCGAGGAGCGCCTACAATGAGCAGTTCTCC. Protein sequence: CSAPRSAYNEQFS. This rearrangement joins TRBV20-1 to TRBJ2-1; no definite D call. The V gene lost 5 bases and the J gene lost 2 bases, with 10 bases spanning the gap. This CDR3 is built from 13 residues. The germline V gene has CDR1 DFQATT and CDR2 SNEGSKA (reference sequence).

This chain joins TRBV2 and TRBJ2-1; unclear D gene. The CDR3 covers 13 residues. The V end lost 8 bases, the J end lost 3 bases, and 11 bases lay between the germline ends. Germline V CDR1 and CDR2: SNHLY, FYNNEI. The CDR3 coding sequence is TGTGCCAGCGCTCTCAGTCTCTACAATGAGCAGTTCTTC. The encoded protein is CASALSLYNEQFF. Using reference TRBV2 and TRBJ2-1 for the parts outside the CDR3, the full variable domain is EPEVTQTPSHQVTQMGQEVILRCVPISNHLYFYWYRQILGQKVEFLVSFYNNEISEKSEIFDDQFSVERPDGSNFTLKIRSTKLEDSAMYFCASALSLYNEQFFGPGTRLTVL.

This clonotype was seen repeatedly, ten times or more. CDR3 sequence: CASSFRTMGNQPQHF. The CDR3 DNA reads TGTGCCAGCAGTTTTCGGACAATGGGCAATCAGCCCCAGCATTTT. V usage is TRBV28 and J usage is TRBJ1-5; D possibly corresponds to TRBD1 (5 bases). Germline values: CDR1 MDHEN, CDR2 SYDVKM. The germline V and J ends were trimmed by 3 bases and 2 bases, with 11 bases remaining between them. The CDR3 runs to 15 residues.

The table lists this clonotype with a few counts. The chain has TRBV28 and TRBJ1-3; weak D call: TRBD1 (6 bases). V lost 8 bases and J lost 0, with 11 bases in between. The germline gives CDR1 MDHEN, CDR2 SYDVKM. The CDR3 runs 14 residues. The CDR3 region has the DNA TGTGCCAGCTACGCACAGGGCTCTGGAAACACCATATATTTT. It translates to CASYAQGSGNTIYF.

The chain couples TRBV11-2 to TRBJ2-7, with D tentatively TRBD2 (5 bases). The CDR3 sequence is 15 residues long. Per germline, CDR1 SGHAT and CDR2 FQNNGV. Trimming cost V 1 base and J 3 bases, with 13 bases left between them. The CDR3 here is CASSLAVGSRYEQYF. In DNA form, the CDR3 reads TGTGCCAGCAGCTTAGCCGTAGGGAGTCGCTACGAGCAGTACTTC.

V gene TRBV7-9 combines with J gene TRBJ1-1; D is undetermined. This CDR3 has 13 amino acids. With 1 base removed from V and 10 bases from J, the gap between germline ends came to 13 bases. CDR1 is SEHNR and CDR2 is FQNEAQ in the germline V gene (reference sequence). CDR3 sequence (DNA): TGTGCCAGCAGCTTAGAAGAGGGATTGGGAGCTTTCTTT. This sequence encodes CASSLEEGLGAFF.

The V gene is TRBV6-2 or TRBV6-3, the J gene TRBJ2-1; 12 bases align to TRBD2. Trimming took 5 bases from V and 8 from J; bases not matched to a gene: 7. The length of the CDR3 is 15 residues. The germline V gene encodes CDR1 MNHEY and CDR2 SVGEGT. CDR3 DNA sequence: TGTGCCAGCAGTCAGACTAGCGGGAGCGTCGATGAGCAGTTCTTC. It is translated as CASSQTSGSVDEQFF.

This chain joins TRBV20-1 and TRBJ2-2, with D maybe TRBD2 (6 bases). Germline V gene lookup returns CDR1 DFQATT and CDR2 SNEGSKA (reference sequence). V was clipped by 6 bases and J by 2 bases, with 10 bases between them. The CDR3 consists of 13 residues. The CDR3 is CSANSGNTGELFF. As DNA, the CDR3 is TGCAGTGCAAATAGCGGTAACACCGGGGAGCTGTTTTTT.